This T cell receptor (beta chain) emerged from a study of shared clonotypes between healthy human individuals. Study results and caveats: Clonotype sharing among donors was expected to depend on sequencing depth.

From CD4+ cells came CD45RA+ naive and CD45RA-negative memory subsets. Measured with immunoSEQ multiplex PCR; TCRdb has only the in-frame clones, and not every one. The top ten hold approximately 1% of the sample, which has 1,500,000 or so clones, over 95% seen once. In the case of this clone: As yet, its antigen is unknown.

CDR1 is MDHEN, CDR2 SYDVKM, per germline. The J segment lost 7 bases and the V segment lost 5 bases, leaving 11 bases of the junction unmatched. This CDR3 comprises 16 residues. The chain uses TRBV28 and TRBJ2-1; TRBD1 matches at 10 bases. The sequenced material came from naive CD4+ T cells sorted from blood. Subset: CD45RA+ positively selected. The receptor comes from a man aged 25 to 40 in good health. CDR3 residues: CASSPLLGQGKNEQFF. Written as DNA, the CDR3 is TGTGCCAGCAGTCCACTGCTGGGACAGGGGAAGAATGAGCAGTTCTTC.